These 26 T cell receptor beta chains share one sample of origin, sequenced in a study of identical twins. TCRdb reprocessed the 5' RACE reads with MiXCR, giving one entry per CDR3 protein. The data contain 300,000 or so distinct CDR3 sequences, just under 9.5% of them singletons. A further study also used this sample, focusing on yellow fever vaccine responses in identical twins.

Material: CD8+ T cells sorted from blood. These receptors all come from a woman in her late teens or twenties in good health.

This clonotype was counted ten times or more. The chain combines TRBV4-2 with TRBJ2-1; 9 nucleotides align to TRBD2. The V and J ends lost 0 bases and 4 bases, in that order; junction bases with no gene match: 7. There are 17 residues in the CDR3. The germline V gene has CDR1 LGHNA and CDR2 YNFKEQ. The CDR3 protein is CASSQDVVTSGYNEQFF. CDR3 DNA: TGTGCCAGCAGCCAAGATGTTGTTACTAGCGGGTACAATGAGCAGTTCTTC.

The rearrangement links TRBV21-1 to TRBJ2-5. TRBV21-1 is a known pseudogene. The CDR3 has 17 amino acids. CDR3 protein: CASSKRYSHVSQETQYF. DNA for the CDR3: TGTGCCAGCAGCAAAAGGTACAGCCACGTTTCACAAGAGACCCAGTACTTC.

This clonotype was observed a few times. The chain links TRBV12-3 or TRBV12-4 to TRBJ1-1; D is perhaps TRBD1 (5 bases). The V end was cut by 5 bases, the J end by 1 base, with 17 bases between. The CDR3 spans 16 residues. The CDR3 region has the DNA TGTGCCAGCAGTAAGTGGGGGAGTATGGAGAACACTGAAGCTTTCTTT. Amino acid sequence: CASSKWGSMENTEAFF.

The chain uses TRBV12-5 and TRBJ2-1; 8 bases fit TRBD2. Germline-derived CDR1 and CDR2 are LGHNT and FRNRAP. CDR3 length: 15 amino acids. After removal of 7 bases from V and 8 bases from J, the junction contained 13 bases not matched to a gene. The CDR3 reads CASATWGSGIDEQFF. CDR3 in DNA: TGTGCTAGTGCCACGTGGGGTAGCGGGATAGATGAGCAGTTCTTC.

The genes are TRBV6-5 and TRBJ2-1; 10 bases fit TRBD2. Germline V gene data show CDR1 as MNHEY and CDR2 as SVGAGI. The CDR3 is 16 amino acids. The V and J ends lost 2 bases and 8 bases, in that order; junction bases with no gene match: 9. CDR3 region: CASSYPSSGGGHEQFF. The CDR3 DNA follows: TGTGCCAGCAGTTACCCTTCTAGCGGGGGCGGCCATGAGCAGTTCTTC.

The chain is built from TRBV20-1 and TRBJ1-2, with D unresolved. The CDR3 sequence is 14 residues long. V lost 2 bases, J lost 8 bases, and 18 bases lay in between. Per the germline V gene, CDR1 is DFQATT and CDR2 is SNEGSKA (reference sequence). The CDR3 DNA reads TGCAGTGCTAGACCCCCAGACTCTCAGAAGGGCTACACCTTC. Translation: CSARPPDSQKGYTF.

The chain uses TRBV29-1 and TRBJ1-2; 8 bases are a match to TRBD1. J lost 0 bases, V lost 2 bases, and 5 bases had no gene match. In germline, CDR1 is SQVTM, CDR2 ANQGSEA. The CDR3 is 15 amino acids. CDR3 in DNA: TGCAGCGTTGAATTGGGGACAGGACCTAACTATGGCTACACCTTC. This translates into CSVELGTGPNYGYTF. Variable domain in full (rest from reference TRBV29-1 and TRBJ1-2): SAVISQKPSRDICQRGTSLTIQCQVDSQVTMMFWYRQQPGQSLTLIATANQGSEATYESGFVIDKFPISRPNLTFSTLTVSNMSPEDSSIYLCSVELGTGPNYGYTFGSGTRLTVV.

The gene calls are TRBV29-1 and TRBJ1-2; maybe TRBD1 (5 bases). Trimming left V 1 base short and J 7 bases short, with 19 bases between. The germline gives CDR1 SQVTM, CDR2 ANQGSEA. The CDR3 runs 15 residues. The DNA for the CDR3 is TGCAGCGTTGAAGCCCAAGGCGGCAGGGAAGCTGGCTACACCTTC. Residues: CSVEAQGGREAGYTF. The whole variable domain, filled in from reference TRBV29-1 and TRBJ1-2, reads SAVISQKPSRDICQRGTSLTIQCQVDSQVTMMFWYRQQPGQSLTLIATANQGSEATYESGFVIDKFPISRPNLTFSTLTVSNMSPEDSSIYLCSVEAQGGREAGYTFGSGTRLTVV.

CDR3 amino acids: CASSFSPRPHSSGREETQYF. The CDR3, as DNA: TGTGCCAGCAGTTTCTCCCCCCGACCCCATTCTAGCGGGAGGGAAGAGACCCAGTACTTC. The chain combines TRBV27 with TRBJ2-5, with TRBD2 identical over 12 bases. This CDR3 contains 20 residues. V was clipped by 3 bases and J by 3 bases; unmatched bases: 17. Germline CDR1 reads MNHEY; CDR2 reads SMNVEV (reference sequence).

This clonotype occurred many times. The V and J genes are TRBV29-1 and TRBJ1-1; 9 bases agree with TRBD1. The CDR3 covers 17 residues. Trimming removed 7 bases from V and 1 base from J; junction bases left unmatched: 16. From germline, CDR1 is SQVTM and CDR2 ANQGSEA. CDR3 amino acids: CSGGFVGTGLQNTEAFF. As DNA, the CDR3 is TGCAGCGGAGGCTTTGTCGGGACAGGGCTCCAGAACACTGAAGCTTTCTTT.

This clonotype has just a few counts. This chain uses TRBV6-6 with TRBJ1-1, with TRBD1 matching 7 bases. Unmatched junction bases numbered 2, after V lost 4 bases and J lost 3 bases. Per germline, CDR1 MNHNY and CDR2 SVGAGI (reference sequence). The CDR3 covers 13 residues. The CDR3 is CASSSTGDTEAFF. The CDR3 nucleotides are TGTGCCAGCAGTTCAACAGGGGACACTGAAGCTTTCTTT.

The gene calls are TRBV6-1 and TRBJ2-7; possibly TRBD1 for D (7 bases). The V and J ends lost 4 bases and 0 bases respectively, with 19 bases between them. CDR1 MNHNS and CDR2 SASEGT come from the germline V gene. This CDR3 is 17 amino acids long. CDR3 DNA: TGTGCCAGCAGTGCCTTGGGCCAGGGGGGAAGCTCCTACGAGCAGTACTTC. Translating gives CASSALGQGGSSYEQYF.

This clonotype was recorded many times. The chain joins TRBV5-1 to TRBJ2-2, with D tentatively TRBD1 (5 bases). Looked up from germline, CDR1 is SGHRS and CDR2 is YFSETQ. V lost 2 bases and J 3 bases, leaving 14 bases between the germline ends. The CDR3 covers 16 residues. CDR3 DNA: TGCGCCAGCAGCTTAAGCCAGGGCATAGACACCGGGGAGCTGTTTTTT. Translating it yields CASSLSQGIDTGELFF.

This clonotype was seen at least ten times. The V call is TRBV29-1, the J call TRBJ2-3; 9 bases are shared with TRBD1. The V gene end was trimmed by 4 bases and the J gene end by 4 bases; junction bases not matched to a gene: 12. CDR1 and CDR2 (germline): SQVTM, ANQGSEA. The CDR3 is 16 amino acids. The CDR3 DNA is TGCAGCGTTGTAACGTCGGGACAGGGAATATCAGATACGCAGTATTTT. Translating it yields CSVVTSGQGISDTQYF.

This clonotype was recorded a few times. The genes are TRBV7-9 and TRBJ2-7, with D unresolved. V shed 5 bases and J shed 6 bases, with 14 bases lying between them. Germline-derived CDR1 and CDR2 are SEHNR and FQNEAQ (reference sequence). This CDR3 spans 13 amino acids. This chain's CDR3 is CASSTSETGEQYF. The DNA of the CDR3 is TGTGCCAGCAGCACATCGGAAACGGGCGAGCAGTACTTC.

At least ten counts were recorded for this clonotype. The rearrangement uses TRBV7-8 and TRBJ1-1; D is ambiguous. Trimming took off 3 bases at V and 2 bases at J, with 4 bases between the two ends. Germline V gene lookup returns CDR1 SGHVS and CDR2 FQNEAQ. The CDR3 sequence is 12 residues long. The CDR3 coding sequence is TGTGCCAGCAGCTTTCAAAACACTGAAGCTTTCTTT. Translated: CASSFQNTEAFF.

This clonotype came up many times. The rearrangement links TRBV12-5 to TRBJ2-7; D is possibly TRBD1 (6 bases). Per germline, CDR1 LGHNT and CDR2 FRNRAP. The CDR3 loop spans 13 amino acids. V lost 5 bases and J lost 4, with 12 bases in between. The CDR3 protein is CASGVQGKYEQYF. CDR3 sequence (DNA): TGTGCTAGTGGTGTACAGGGTAAATACGAGCAGTACTTC.

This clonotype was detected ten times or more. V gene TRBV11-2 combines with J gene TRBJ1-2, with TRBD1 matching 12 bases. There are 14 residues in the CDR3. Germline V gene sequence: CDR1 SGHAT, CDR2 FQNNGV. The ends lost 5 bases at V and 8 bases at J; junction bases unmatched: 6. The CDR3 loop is CASSPGTGGYGYTF. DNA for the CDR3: TGTGCCAGCAGCCCCGGGACAGGGGGCTACGGCTACACCTTC.

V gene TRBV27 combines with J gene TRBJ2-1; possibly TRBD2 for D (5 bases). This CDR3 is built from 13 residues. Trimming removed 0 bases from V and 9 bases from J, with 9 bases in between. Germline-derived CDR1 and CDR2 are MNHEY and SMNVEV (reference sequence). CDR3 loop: CASSLSGLGEQFF. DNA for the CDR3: TGTGCCAGCAGTTTATCTGGACTGGGTGAGCAGTTCTTC.

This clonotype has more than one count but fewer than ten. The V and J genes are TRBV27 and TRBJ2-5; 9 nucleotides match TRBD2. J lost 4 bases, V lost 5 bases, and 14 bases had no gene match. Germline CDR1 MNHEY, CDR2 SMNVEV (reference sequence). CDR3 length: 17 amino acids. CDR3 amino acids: CASSPLAGALTGETQYF. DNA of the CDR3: TGTGCCAGCAGTCCATTAGCGGGAGCGCTTACAGGAGAGACCCAGTACTTC.

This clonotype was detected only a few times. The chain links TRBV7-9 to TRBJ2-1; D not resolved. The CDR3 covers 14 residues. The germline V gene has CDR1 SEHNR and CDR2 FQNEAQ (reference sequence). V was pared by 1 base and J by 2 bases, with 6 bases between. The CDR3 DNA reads TGTGCCAGCAGCTTAGATTTCGCCTACAATGAGCAGTTCTTC. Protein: CASSLDFAYNEQFF.

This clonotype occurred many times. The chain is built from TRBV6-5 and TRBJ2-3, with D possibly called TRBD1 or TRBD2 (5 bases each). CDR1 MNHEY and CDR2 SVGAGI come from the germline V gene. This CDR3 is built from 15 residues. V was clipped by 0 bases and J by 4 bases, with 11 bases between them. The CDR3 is CASSYSGLAPDTQYF. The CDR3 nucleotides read TGTGCCAGCAGTTACTCGGGGCTAGCCCCAGATACGCAGTATTTT.

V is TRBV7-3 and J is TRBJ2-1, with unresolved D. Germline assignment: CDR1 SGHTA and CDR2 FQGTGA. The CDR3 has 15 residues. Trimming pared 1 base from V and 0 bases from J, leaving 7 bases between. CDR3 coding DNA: TGTGCCAGCAGCTTAAGTCCGCACTCCTACAATGAGCAGTTCTTC. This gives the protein CASSLSPHSYNEQFF.

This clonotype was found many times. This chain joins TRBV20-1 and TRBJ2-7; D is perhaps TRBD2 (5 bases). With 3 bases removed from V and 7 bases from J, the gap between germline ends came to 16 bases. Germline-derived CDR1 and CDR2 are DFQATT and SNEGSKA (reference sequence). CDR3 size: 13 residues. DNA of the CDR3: TGCAGTGCTAGTGCTAGGACGGACTTTGAGCAGTACTTC. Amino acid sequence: CSASARTDFEQYF.

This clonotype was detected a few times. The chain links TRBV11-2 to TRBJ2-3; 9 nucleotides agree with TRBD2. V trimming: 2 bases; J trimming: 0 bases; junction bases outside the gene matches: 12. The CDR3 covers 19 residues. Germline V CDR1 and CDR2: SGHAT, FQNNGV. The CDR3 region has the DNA TGTGCCAGCAGCTTAACTAGCGGGCCCACATTCTCTAGCACAGATACGCAGTATTTT. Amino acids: CASSLTSGPTFSSTDTQYF.

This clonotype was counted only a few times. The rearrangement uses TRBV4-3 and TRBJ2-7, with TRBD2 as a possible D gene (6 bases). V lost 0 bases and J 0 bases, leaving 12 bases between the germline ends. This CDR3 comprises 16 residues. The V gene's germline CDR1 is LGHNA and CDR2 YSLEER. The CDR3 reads CASSQDPAGSSYEQYF. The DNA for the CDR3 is TGCGCCAGCAGCCAAGATCCAGCCGGGAGCTCCTACGAGCAGTACTTC.